The source of this T cell receptor beta chain is a study of blood T cell repertoires in COVID-19. Across the whole study: PBMCs, B-cell-depleted T cells, or T cells were the source of the cDNA or gDNA that made up the material.

Among Cohort 3 donors, those recovered had two negative PCRs, clearance, or symptom resolution. Method: immunoSEQ multiplex PCR; TCRdb's copy keeps in-frame clones and lacks some. The data show 200,000 to 250,000 clones, about nine tenths seen once. This CDR3 spans 21 amino acids. Germline-derived CDR1 and CDR2 are MNHEY and SVGEGT. After removal of 0 bases from V and 7 bases from J, the junction contained 23 bases not matched to a gene. This rearrangement joins TRBV6-2 or TRBV6-3 to TRBJ2-1; 8 positions match TRBD2. Specimen: PBMCs or T cells enriched from blood (not recorded which). The source of this sequence is a young man who had recovered from COVID-19. The CDR3 spells CASSYSIPDVVAGPSGNEQFF. Written as DNA, the CDR3 is TGTGCCAGCAGTTACTCGATTCCCGATGTAGTAGCGGGGCCCTCGGGGAATGAGCAGTTCTTC.